This TCR beta chain came from a study of blood T cell repertoires in COVID-19. This clone was counted a single time. Authors' methods: Amplification with reference gene primers provided the estimates of nucleated cell counts. Sequencing was performed with immunoSEQ multiplex PCR; in TCRdb, only in-frame clones are kept and a portion is missing. That table supplies the V and J calls and clone size; D and trimming were determined from the DNA. The table records roughly 220,000 clones, around nine tenths of them present only once. The sequence was collected from a man between 60 and 75 years old with acute or convalescent COVID-19. Material: peripheral blood.

CDR3 coding DNA: TGTGCCAGCAGTTCCCTTCCCAGGGGGAACACTGAAGCTTTCTTT. It specifies CASSSLPRGNTEAFF. This chain uses TRBV28 with TRBJ1-1; D perhaps matches TRBD1 (6 bases). CDR1 is MDHEN and CDR2 is SYDVKM in the germline V gene. V was shortened by 4 bases and J by 1 base, with 13 bases between the two germline ends. CDR3 length: 15 residues.